Below, 21 T cell receptor beta chains from the same sample are listed, as sequenced in a study of preoperative IRX-2 immunotherapy in early breast cancer. Sequenced by immunoSEQ multiplex PCR; TCRdb stores in-frame clones only, minus some. The repertoire includes under 25,000 clones, over 80% of them detected once, and roughly 1.2% sits in the top ten. Regarding treatment: preoperative locoregional IRX-2 cytokine immunotherapy. This material consisted of lymph node tissue, taken after IRX-2 immunotherapy. The receptors come from a human donor with breast cancer.

This clone was seen a few times. The CDR3 is CASSFPSNYEQFF. The CDR3 coding sequence is TGTGCCAGCAGTTTTCCCTCGAACTATGAGCAGTTCTTC. The chain carries TRBV28 and TRBJ2-1; D not resolved. The germline V gene encodes CDR1 MDHEN and CDR2 SYDVKM. The CDR3 sequence is 13 residues long. Trimming removed 3 bases at V and 8 bases at J, with 11 bases between. Filled out from reference TRBV28 and TRBJ2-1, the complete variable domain reads DVKVTQSSRYLVKRTGEKVFLECVQDMDHENMFWYRQDPGLGLRLIYFSYDVKMKEKGDIPEGYSVSREKKERFSLILESASTNQTSMYLCASSFPSNYEQFFGPGTRLTVL.

The chain joins TRBV10-2 to TRBJ2-1; the D is unclear. Per germline, CDR1 WSHSY and CDR2 SAAADI. The CDR3 totals 14 residues. V was shortened by 8 bases and J by 2 bases, with 13 bases between the two germline ends. The CDR3 reads CASGIGITYNEQFF. The DNA of the CDR3 is TGCGCCAGCGGAATTGGGATAACCTACAATGAGCAGTTCTTC.

The rearrangement joins TRBV29-1 to TRBJ2-5; D ambiguous. Germline V gene data show CDR1 as SQVTM and CDR2 as ANQGSEA. The germline V and J ends were trimmed by 0 bases and 0 bases, with 11 bases remaining between them. This CDR3 region has 15 residues. The DNA for the CDR3 is TGCAGCGTTGAAGATAGAATTAGCTACCAAGAGACCCAGTACTTC. It translates to CSVEDRISYQETQYF. Variable domain in full (rest from reference TRBV29-1 and TRBJ2-5): SAVISQKPSRDICQRGTSLTIQCQVDSQVTMMFWYRQQPGQSLTLIATANQGSEATYESGFVIDKFPISRPNLTFSTLTVSNMSPEDSSIYLCSVEDRISYQETQYFGPGTRLLVL.

The V gene is TRBV6-8, the J gene TRBJ2-5; 7 bases are a match to TRBD2. Germline V gene lookup returns CDR1 MNHGY and CDR2 SAAAGT. V shed 6 bases and J 5 bases; nucleotides not matched to a gene: 9. This CDR3 spans 14 amino acids. The CDR3 loop is CASSATQGGETQYF. CDR3 sequence (DNA): TGTGCCAGCAGCGCTACCCAGGGAGGGGAGACCCAGTACTTC.

This chain joins TRBV6-8 and TRBJ1-1, with D possibly TRBD1 on 5 matching bases. The CDR3 totals 13 residues. Germline V CDR1 and CDR2: MNHGY, SAAAGT. The V end lost 2 bases, the J end lost 6 bases, and 10 bases lay between the germline ends. The CDR3 here is CASSYQGTPEAFF. DNA of the CDR3: TGTGCCAGCAGTTACCAGGGAACTCCTGAAGCTTTCTTT.

V gene TRBV29-1 combines with J gene TRBJ2-7, with D unresolved. V was pared by 6 bases and J by 6 bases, with 18 bases between. This CDR3 contains 13 residues. Germline CDR1 is SQVTM and CDR2 is ANQGSEA. The CDR3 DNA follows: TGCAGCGTCCTGATCCTGGGAAACCCCGAGCAGTACTTC. Protein product: CSVLILGNPEQYF.

The gene calls are TRBV6-8 and TRBJ2-2, with TRBD1 matching over 9 bases. The V and J ends lost 6 bases and 4 bases, in that order; junction bases with no gene match: 9. Per germline, CDR1 MNHGY and CDR2 SAAAGT. CDR3 length: 16 residues. The CDR3 coding sequence is TGTGCCAGCAGCTCGTACGGACAGGGGAGCACCGGGGAGCTGTTTTTT. Translating gives CASSSYGQGSTGELFF.

This chain connects TRBV14 to TRBJ1-1; D gene ambiguous. The CDR3 has 13 residues. Trimming removed 5 bases at V and 1 base at J, with 8 bases between. CDR1 and CDR2 (germline): SGHDN, FVKESK. The CDR3 sequence: CASSRTANTEAFF. The DNA for the CDR3 is TGTGCCAGCAGCAGGACTGCGAACACTGAAGCTTTCTTT. The entire variable domain, with the rest obtained from reference TRBV14 and TRBJ1-1, is as follows: EAGVTQFPSHSVIEKGQTVTLRCDPISGHDNLYWYRRVMGKEIKFLLHFVKESKQDESGMPNNRFLAERTGGTYSTLKVQPAELEDSGVYFCASSRTANTEAFFGQGTRLTVV.

This clone was observed once. The chain carries TRBV28 and TRBJ2-1; possible D gene TRBD2, 5 bases. The V gene's germline CDR1 is MDHEN and CDR2 SYDVKM. The CDR3 spans 13 residues. The V gene lost 2 bases and the J gene lost 4 bases, with 6 bases spanning the gap. The CDR3 nucleotides are TGTGCCAGCAGTTTAGAGGGTTACAATGAGCAGTTCTTC. It encodes CASSLEGYNEQFF.

The V call is TRBV6-7, the J call TRBJ2-2; 10 bases are a match to TRBD1. TRBV6-7 is labeled an ORF, and its function is uncertain. There are 14 residues in the CDR3. Germline trimming cut 8 bases from V and 6 bases from J; bases unmatched to any gene: 6. The CDR3 protein is CASPRDRGSGELFF. CDR3 nucleotide sequence: TGTGCCAGCCCCAGGGACAGGGGCTCCGGGGAGCTGTTTTTT.

This clone showed up just once. This sequence joins TRBV6-8 and TRBJ2-6; D call uncertain. Trimming cost V 6 bases and J 0 bases, with 9 bases left between them. This CDR3 has 15 amino acids. Germline CDR1 and CDR2: MNHGY and SAAAGT. CDR3: CASRDTHSGANVLTF. The CDR3 DNA reads as TGTGCCAGCAGAGACACCCACTCTGGGGCCAACGTCCTGACTTTC.

Regarding this clone: The junction differs from germline at one of its ends, possibly a read error. The chain couples TRBV6-8 to TRBJ2-3; 10 bases fit TRBD1. In germline, CDR1 is MNHGY, CDR2 SAAAGT. CDR3 size: 16 residues. Here the CDR3 DNA reads TGTGCCATCAGTGACTGGACAGGGGGGGTCACAGATACGCAGTATTTT. Residues: CAISDWTGGVTDTQYF.

This chain links TRBV15 with TRBJ2-5; 7 bases map to TRBD2. The CDR3 loop spans 14 amino acids. Trimming at V came to 1 base and at J to 3 bases, leaving 2 bases not matched to a gene. Germline CDR1 LNHNV, CDR2 YYDKDF (reference sequence). The DNA of the CDR3 is TGTGCCACCAGCAGAGTGGGACTAAAAGAGACCCAGTACTTC. This sequence encodes CATSRVGLKETQYF.

The V gene is TRBV11-3, the J gene TRBJ1-4; no clear D gene. CDR1 is SGHNT and CDR2 is YENEEA in the germline V gene. V was clipped by 4 bases and J by 7 bases, with 16 bases between them. This CDR3 is built from 15 residues. CDR3 residues: CASSSDGRAGEKLFF. CDR3 nucleotides: TGTGCCAGCAGCTCAGATGGGAGGGCGGGTGAAAAACTGTTTTTT.

The rearrangement uses TRBV6-8 and TRBJ2-7; 10 nucleotides agree with TRBD1. Looked up from germline, CDR1 is MNHGY and CDR2 is SAAAGT. V dropped 10 bases and J dropped 3; count of bases not matched to a gene: 9. The CDR3 runs to 14 residues. The CDR3 sequence is CAIRPGQGIYEQYF. The DNA for the CDR3 is TGTGCCATCAGGCCGGGACAGGGGATCTACGAGCAGTACTTC.

CDR3 sequence reads: CASSLARLGYGYTF. CDR3 DNA sequence: TGTGCCAGCAGTTTGGCGCGCCTCGGATATGGCTACACCTTC. V usage is TRBV27 and J usage is TRBJ1-2; D gene ambiguous. The germline gives CDR1 MNHEY, CDR2 SMNVEV (reference sequence). The CDR3 is made up of 14 amino acids. V lost 3 bases and J lost 5, with 13 bases in between.

V is TRBV28 and J is TRBJ2-4; 7 bases agree with TRBD2. CDR1 MDHEN and CDR2 SYDVKM come from the germline V gene. The CDR3 totals 20 residues. The V gene end was trimmed by 8 bases and the J gene end by 0 bases; junction bases not matched to a gene: 22. Here the CDR3 DNA reads TGTGCCAGCCGGAAAGGACTAGTCTGTTCAAACCCCCTAGCCAAAAACATTCAGTACTTC. The encoded protein is CASRKGLVCSNPLAKNIQYF.

The count of this clone is one. V is TRBV28 and J is TRBJ1-2; D perhaps matches TRBD1 (5 bases). Per germline, CDR1 MDHEN and CDR2 SYDVKM. This CDR3 contains 13 residues. V lost 11 bases and J 5 bases, leaving 18 bases between the germline ends. The CDR3 sequence: CAGRTSGMYGYTF. CDR3 DNA: TGTGCCGGACGGACCTCAGGGATGTATGGCTACACCTTC.

The chain joins TRBV6-8 to TRBJ1-2; a weak D match, TRBD1 (6 bases). The CDR3 spans 16 residues. Trimming took 5 bases from V and 8 from J, leaving 24 bases between them. Looked up from germline, CDR1 is MNHGY and CDR2 is SAAAGT. The CDR3: CASSLRGGTSDKGYTF. DNA for the CDR3: TGTGCCAGCAGTCTCCGCGGGGGGACAAGTGACAAGGGCTACACCTTC.

The CDR3 DNA is TGTGCCAGCAGCCAAGTTAGGGGCAGCCTGTTTTTT. This translates into CASSQVRGSLFF. The chain couples TRBV14 to TRBJ1-4; TRBD1 might be the D (5 bases). Trimming stripped 1 base from V and 14 bases from J, with 11 bases between. This CDR3 has 12 amino acids. In germline, CDR1 is SGHDN, CDR2 FVKESK.

The chain employs TRBV19 and TRBJ1-3; D is ambiguous. Trimming shortened V by 2 bases and J by 3 bases, and 11 bases separated the two germline ends. The germline V gene encodes CDR1 LNHDA and CDR2 SQIVND (reference sequence). CDR3 size: 15 residues. This CDR3 reads CASSILALLGNTIYF. In DNA form, the CDR3 reads TGTGCCAGTAGTATACTGGCCCTACTTGGAAACACCATATATTTT. Full variable domain (outside the CDR3, taken from reference TRBV19 and TRBJ1-3): DGGITQSPKYLFRKEGQNVTLSCEQNLNHDAMYWYRQDPGQGLRLIYYSQIVNDFQKGDIAEGYSVSREKKESFPLTVTSAQKNPTAFYLCASSILALLGNTIYFGEGSWLTVV.